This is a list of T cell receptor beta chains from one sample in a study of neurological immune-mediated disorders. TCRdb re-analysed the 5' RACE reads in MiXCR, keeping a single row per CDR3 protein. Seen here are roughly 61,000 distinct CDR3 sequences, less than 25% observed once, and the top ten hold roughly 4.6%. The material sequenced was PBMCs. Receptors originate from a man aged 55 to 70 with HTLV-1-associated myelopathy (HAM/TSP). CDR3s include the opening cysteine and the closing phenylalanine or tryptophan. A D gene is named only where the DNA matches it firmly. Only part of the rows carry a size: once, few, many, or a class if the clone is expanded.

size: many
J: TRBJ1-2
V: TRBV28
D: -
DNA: TGTGCCAGCAGTTTAGTAAATACCGTGGGGCAGATCTATGGCTACACCTTC
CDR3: CASSLVNTVGQIYGYTF

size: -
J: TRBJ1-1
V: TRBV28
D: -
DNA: TGTGCCAGCAGTTCCCTACAGGCCTCGGGCACTGAAGCTTTCTTT
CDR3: CASSSLQASGTEAFF

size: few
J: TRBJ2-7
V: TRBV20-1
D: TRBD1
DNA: TGCAGTGCTAGCTCACAGGGGGCGCGTGGCTACGAGCAGTACTTC
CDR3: CSASSQGARGYEQYF

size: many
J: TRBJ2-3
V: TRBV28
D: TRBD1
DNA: TGTGCCAGCAGTTTGTCCAGGGGGCGCGCAGATACGCAGTATTTT
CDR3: CASSLSRGRADTQYF

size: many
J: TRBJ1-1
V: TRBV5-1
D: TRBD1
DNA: TGCGCCAGCAGCTTAGGACAGGGTTTACGGACTGAAGCTTTCTTT
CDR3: CASSLGQGLRTEAFF

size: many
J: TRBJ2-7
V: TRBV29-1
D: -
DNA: TGCAGCGTCCTTTCTGACAGGAGCTCCTACGAGCAGTACTTC
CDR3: CSVLSDRSSYEQYF

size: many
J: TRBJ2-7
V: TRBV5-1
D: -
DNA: TGCGCCAGCAGAGAGCCACAAGCCGAGCAGTACTTC
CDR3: CASREPQAEQYF

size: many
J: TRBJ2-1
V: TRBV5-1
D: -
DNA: TGCGCCAGCAGCTTGAACGGGGTGGAGGGCAATGAGCAGTTCTTC
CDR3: CASSLNGVEGNEQFF

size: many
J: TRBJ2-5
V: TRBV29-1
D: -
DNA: TGCAGCGTTGAACGGACAGCCCAAGAGACCCAGTACTTC
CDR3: CSVERTAQETQYF

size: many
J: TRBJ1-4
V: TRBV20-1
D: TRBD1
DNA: TGCAGTGCGAGTCGGGGACAGAGTAATGAAAAACTGTTTTTT
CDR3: CSASRGQSNEKLFF

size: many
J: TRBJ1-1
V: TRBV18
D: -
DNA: TGTGCCAGCTCACCGGGACAAAGCACTGAAGCTTTCTTT
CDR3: CASSPGQSTEAFF

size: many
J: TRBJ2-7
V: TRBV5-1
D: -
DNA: TGCGCCAGCAGCCCTAGGACCGGGGACGCCTACGAGCAGTACTTC
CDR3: CASSPRTGDAYEQYF

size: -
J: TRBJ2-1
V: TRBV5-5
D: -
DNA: TGTGCCAGCAGCCCTATACCGTACGGGACGCCGGTGGGTACGTTCTTC
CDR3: CASSPIPYGTPVGTFF

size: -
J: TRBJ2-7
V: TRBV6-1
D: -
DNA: TGTGCCAGCAGTGCAGAACAGGGCGCCGAGCAGTACTTC
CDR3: CASSAEQGAEQYF

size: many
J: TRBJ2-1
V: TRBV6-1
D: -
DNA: TGTGCCAGCAGTGAGCTAGGTGGAGCCTACAATGAGCAGTTCTTC
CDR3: CASSELGGAYNEQFF

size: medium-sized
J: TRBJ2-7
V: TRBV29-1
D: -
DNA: TGCAGCGTTGAGACGGGGCAGGGAGTGCGGGAGCAGTACTTC
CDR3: CSVETGQGVREQYF

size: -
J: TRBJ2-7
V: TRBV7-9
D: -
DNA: TGTGCCAGCAGCGCAGGAGGGACGGGGACATACGAGCAGTACTTC
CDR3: CASSAGGTGTYEQYF

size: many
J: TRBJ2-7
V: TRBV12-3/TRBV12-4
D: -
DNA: TGTGCCAGTTCAAGGGGGGTCTCATCCGAGCAGTACTTC
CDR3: CASSRGVSSEQYF

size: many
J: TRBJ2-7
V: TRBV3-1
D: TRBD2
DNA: TGTGCCAGCGGAGCCGGGACTAGCGGGAGAATTTACGAGCAGTACTTC
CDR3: CASGAGTSGRIYEQYF

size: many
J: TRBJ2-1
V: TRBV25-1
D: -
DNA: TGTGCCAGCAGGGGGGGGACAGGCTCCTACAATGAGCAGTTCTTC
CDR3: CASRGGTGSYNEQFF

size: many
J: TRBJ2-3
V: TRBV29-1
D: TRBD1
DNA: TGCAGCGTTGTGACAGGGACCCTGTCGGGTACGCAGTATTTT
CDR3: CSVVTGTLSGTQYF

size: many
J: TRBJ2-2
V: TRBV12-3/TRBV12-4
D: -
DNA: TGTGCCAGCAGTTTCGGTGTGTACGGGGAGCTGTTTTTT
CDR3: CASSFGVYGELFF

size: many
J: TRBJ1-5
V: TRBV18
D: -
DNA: TGTGCCAGCTCTCGAGTCAGGGGCAATCAGCCCCAGCATTTT
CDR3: CASSRVRGNQPQHF

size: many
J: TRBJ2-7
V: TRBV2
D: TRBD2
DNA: TGTGCCAGCAGGGCGATGGGCGGGAGCGCCTACGAGCAGTACTTC
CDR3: CASRAMGGSAYEQYF

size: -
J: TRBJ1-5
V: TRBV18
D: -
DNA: TGTGCCAGCTCACTGAGTAGGGAGGGTCAGCCCCAGCATTTT
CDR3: CASSLSREGQPQHF

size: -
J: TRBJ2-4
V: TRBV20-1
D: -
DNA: TGCAGTGCTCTAGAGTCCCAGGGGCCCTCCAAAAACATTCAGTACTTC
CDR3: CSALESQGPSKNIQYF

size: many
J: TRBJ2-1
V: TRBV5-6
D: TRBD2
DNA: TGTGCCAGCAGCTTCCCAACTAGCGGGGGATACAATGAGCAGTTCTTC
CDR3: CASSFPTSGGYNEQFF

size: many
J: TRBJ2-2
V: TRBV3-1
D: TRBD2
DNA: TGTGCCAGCAGACAGACTGGACTAGCGGTTTTCACCGGGGAGCTGTTTTTT
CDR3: CASRQTGLAVFTGELFF

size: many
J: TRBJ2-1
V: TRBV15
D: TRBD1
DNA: TGTGCCACCAGCAGCAACACAGGGGTAAGGTCCTACAATGAGCAGTTCTTC
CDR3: CATSSNTGVRSYNEQFF

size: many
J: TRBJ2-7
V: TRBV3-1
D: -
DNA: TGTGCCAGCAGCCTTGGACAGGGAGGGGAGCAGTACTTC
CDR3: CASSLGQGGEQYF

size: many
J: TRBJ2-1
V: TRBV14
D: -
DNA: TGTGCCAGCAGCCTCACGGGACTTTTGAGGGGCAATGAGCAGTTCTTC
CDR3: CASSLTGLLRGNEQFF

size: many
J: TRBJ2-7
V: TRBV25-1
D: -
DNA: TGTGCCAGCAGTGAAATCCACGAGCAGTACTTC
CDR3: CASSEIHEQYF

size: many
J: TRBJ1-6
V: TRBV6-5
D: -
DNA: TGTGCCAGCAGTTACAGGACAGATCGCAATTCACCCCTCCACTTT
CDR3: CASSYRTDRNSPLHF

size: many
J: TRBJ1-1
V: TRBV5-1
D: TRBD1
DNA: TGCGCCAGCAGCTTGGGACAGGGGTGGATATCGGGAATTCGCTTGAACACTGAAGCTTTCTTT
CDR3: CASSLGQGWISGIRLNTEAFF

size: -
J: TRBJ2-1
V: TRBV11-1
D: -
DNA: TGTGCCAGCAGCTTGGACCGGGTACCTTCCTACAATGAGCAGTTCTTC
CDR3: CASSLDRVPSYNEQFF

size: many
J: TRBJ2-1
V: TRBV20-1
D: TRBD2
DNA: TGCAGTGCCTCTATTCTAGCGGGAGTCGACAATGAGCAGTTCTTC
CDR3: CSASILAGVDNEQFF

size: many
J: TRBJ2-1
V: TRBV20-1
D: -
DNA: TGCAGTGCTAGAGAGGGGGTCCATGAGCAGTTCTTC
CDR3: CSAREGVHEQFF

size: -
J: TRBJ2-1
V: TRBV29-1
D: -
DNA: TGCAGCGTCAACAGGGAGGGGAATGAGCAGTTCTTC
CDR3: CSVNREGNEQFF

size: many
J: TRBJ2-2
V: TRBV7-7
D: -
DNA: TGTGCTAGCGCCAAGGGACGAAACACCGGGGAGCTGTTTTTT
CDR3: CASAKGRNTGELFF

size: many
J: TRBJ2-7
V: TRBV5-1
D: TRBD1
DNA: TGCGCCAGCAGCTTGGTGGGACAGGGCTCCTACGAGCAGTACTTC
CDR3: CASSLVGQGSYEQYF

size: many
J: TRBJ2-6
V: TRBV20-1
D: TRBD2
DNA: TGCAGTGCTAGAGAGGCTAGCGGGACCCTCTCTGGGGCCAACGTCCTGACTTTC
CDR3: CSAREASGTLSGANVLTF

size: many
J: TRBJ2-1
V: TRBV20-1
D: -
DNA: TGCAGTGCCCATCCCGCACAGGGACACAATGAGCAGTTCTTC
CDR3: CSAHPAQGHNEQFF

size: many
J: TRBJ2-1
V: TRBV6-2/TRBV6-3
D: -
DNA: TGTGCCAGCAGTTCCCGGGCAGGATTAAATGAGCAGTTCTTC
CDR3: CASSSRAGLNEQFF

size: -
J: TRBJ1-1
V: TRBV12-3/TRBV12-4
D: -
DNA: TGTGCCAGCAGTTGGAGTGGCACTGAAGCTTTCTTT
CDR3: CASSWSGTEAFF

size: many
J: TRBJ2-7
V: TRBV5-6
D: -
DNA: TGTGCCAGCAGCTTGTCCTTTTCCTACGAGCAGTACTTC
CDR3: CASSLSFSYEQYF